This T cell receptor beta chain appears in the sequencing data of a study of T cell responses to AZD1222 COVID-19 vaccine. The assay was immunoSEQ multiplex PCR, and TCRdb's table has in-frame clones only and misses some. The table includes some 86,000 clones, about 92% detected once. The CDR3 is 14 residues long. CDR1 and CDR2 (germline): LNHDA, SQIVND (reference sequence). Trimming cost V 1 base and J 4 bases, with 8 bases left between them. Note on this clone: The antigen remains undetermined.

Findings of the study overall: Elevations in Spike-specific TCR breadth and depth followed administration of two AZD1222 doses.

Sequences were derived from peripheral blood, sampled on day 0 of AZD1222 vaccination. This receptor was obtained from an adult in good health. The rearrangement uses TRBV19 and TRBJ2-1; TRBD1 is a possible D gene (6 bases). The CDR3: CASSIGRGYNEQFF. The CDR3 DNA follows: TGTGCCAGTAGTATAGGTAGGGGGTACAATGAGCAGTTCTTC.